This T cell receptor beta chain came from a study of identical twins. General observations from the study: For out-of-frame beta sequences, excess twin sharing was weaker.

Unique molecular identifiers were in the cDNA, with template-switch universal primer binding. TCRdb fed the 5' RACE reads into MiXCR, producing one record per CDR3 protein. The table includes 500,000 to 700,000 distinct CDR3 sequences, roughly 7.1% detected once. Worth noting for this clonotype: No antigen is known for it.

CDR3 length: 12 residues. Between the trimmed V and J ends, which lost 3 bases and 10 bases, there was a span of 12 bases. CDR1 and CDR2 from the germline V gene are MDHEN and SYDVKM. This same sample was also part of a study on yellow fever vaccine responses in identical twins.

The receptor was derived from a woman between 18 and 29 years old in good health. The genes are TRBV28 and TRBJ2-5; the D is unclear. Input material: PBMCs. The CDR3 loop reads CASSFSGRDQYF. CDR3 in DNA: TGTGCCAGCAGTTTTTCTGGAAGGGACCAGTACTTC. The variable domain in full, with the rest retrieved from reference TRBV28 and TRBJ2-5, is DVKVTQSSRYLVKRTGEKVFLECVQDMDHENMFWYRQDPGLGLRLIYFSYDVKMKEKGDIPEGYSVSREKKERFSLILESASTNQTSMYLCASSFSGRDQYFGPGTRLLVL.